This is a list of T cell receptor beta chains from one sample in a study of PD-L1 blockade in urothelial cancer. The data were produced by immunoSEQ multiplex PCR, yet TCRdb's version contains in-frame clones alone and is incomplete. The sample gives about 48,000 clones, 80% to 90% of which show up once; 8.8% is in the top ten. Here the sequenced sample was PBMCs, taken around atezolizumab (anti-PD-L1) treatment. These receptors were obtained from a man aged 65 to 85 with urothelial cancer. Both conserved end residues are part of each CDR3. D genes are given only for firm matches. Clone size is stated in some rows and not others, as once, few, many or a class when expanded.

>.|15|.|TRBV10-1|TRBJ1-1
CASSEYRQMNTEAFF
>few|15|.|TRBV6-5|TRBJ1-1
CASSYSLGQGSEAFF
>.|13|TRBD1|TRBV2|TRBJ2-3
CASGTGVGDTQYF
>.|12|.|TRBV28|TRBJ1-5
CASRQWGQPQHF
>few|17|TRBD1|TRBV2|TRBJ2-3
CASSHDHFQGVPDTQYF
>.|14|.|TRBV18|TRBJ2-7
CASSPRTANYEQYF
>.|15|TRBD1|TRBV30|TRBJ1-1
CAWTMLGGENTEAFF
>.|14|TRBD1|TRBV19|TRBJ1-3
CASTPDRDGNTIYF
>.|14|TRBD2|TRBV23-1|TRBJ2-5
CASPRGRARETQYF
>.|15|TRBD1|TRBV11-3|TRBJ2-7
CASTPDRLPTYEQYF
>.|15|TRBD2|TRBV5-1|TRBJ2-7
CASSLSVAGAGEQYF
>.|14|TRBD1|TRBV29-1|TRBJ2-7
CSVVLGQGSYEQYF
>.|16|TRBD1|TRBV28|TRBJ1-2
CASSLFEIAGGDGYTF
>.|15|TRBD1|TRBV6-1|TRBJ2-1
CASSEFQGAWNKQFF
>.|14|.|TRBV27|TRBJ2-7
CASSPRSDSYEQYF
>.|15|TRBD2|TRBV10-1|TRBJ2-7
CASSDHGRAIYEQYF
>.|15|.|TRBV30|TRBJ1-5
CAWDSVASHNQPQHF
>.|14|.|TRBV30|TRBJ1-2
CAWSAAGDNYGYTF
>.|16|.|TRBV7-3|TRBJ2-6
CASSSTRTAGANVLTF
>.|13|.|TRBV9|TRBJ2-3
CASSASFADTQYF
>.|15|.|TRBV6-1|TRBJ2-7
CATDPWAGDTYEQYF
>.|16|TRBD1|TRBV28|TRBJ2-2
CASNEAGTGGLGELFF
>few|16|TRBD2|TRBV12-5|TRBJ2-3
CASGSGTSGSSDTQYF
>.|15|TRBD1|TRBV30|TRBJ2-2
CAWSYRTGTPGELFF
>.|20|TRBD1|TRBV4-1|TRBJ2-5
CASSQGTGTGIPSRRETQYF
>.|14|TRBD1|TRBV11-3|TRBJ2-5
CASSIGQGTETQYF
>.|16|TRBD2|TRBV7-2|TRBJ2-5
CASSFGASGHQETQYF
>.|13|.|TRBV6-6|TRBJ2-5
CASTFDSGETQYF
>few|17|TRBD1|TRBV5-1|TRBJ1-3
CASSLVGDRTLGNTIYF
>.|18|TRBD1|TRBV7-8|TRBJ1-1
CASSLVAGEQGATTEAFF
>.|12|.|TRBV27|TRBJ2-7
CASSFVGDEQYF
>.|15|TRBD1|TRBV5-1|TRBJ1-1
CASSPGGGSDTEAFF
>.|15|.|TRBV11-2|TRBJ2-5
CASSSETPPRETQYF
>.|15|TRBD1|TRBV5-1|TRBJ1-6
CASTTGQGLGSPLHF
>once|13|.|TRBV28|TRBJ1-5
CASSRGGNQPQHF
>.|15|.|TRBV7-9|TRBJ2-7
CASSGTGVPSYEQYF
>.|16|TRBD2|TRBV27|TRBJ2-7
CASSASLAGGLREQYF